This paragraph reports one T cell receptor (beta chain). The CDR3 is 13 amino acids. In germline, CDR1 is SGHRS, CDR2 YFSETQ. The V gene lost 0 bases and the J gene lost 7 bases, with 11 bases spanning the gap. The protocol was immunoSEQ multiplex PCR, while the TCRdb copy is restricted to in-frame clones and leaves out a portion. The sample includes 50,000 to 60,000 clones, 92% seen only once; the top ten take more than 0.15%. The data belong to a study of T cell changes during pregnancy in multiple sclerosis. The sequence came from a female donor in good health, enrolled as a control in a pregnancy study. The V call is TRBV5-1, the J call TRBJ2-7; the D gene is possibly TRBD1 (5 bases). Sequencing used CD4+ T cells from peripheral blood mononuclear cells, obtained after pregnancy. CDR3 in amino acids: CASSLGGQMEQYF. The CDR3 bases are TGCGCCAGCAGCTTGGGGGGCCAGATGGAGCAGTACTTC.